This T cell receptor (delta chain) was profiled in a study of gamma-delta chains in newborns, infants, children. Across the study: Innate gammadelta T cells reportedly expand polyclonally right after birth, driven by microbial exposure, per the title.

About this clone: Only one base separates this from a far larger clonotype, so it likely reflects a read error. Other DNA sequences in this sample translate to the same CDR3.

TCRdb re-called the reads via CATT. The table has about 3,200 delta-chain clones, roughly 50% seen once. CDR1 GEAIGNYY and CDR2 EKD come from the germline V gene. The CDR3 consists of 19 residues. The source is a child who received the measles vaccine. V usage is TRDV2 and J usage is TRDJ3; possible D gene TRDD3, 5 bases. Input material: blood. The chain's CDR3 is CACDTVIGASSWDTRQMFF. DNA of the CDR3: TGTGCCTGTGACACCGTTATTGGGGCAAGCTCCTGGGACACACGACAGATGTTTTTC.